The present entry profiles one T cell receptor (beta chain) with its context. The target antigen is unknown. Since a much larger clone is just one base distant, this may be a read error. V was cut by 6 bases and J by 2 bases, with 11 bases left in between. CDR3 length: 13 residues. Germline V CDR1 and CDR2: MNHEY, SVGAGI. These data are taken from a study of blood T cells in healthy people across ages. Primed by a sample-barcoded 5' primer and a J-beta primer mix, a second PCR proceeded for roughly 6 to 12 cycles. TCRdb reprocessed the 5' RACE reads via MiXCR and lists one record per CDR3 protein. Among about 640,000 distinct CDR3 sequences listed, approximately 30% were seen once. The study, taken as a whole, reports: Strong correlation linked observed beta diversity and percent naive T cells.

The sequencing sample was made of blood. V gene TRBV6-5 combines with J gene TRBJ2-7; TRBD1 might be the D (6 bases). The sequence came from a woman older than 75 in good health. CDR3 nucleotide sequence: TGTGCCAGCAGGAGACAGGTTACCTACGAGCAGTACTTC. Its protein is CASRRQVTYEQYF.